Given below is one TCR beta chain in context. Its antigen is currently unknown. Axillary draining lymph nodes of breast cancer patients supplied the node samples. The V gene's germline CDR1 is LNHDA and CDR2 SQIVND (reference sequence). V lost 8 bases, J lost 6 bases, and 16 bases lay in between. The CDR3 is made up of 14 amino acids. TCRdb re-called the multiplex PCR reads through MiXCR, storing one row per CDR3 protein. The sample consists of approximately 130,000 distinct CDR3 sequences, about 20% of them appearing once. The entry originates in a study of breast tumors, draining lymph nodes, adjacent tissues. Regarding the study as a whole: Tumors had less TCR diversity than lymph nodes, more than nontumor tissue.

The sample was axillary lymph node tissue. The chain links TRBV19 to TRBJ1-4, with D possibly being TRBD1 (6 bases). The origin of this receptor is a female donor with breast cancer. Some clones in this sample may be carry-over from other donors' samples. Here the CDR3 DNA reads TGTGCCAGTGGGGGCCATAGCGGTCATGAAAAACTGTTTTTT. Translation: CASGGHSGHEKLFF.